The 19 T cell receptor beta chains below were found in one sample sequenced in a study of CD8 T cells in Susac syndrome. Random hexamers were used to reverse transcribe the RNA input (roughly 0.5 to 1 ug). TCRdb re-called the immunoSEQ multiplex PCR reads with MiXCR, one entry per CDR3 protein. The top ten hold roughly 0.3% of the sample, which has some 120,000 distinct CDR3 sequences, 85% to 95% seen once. What was sequenced was CD8+ T cells from PBMCs. The source is a human donor with multiple sclerosis.

The chain uses TRBV11-2 and TRBJ2-2; no reliable D call. This CDR3 is 13 amino acids long. CDR1 SGHAT and CDR2 FQNNGV come from the germline V gene. Trimming took off 0 bases at V and 8 bases at J, with 7 bases between the two ends. The CDR3 coding sequence is TGTGCCAGCAGCTTAGACGTTTGGGGGGAGCTGTTTTTT. This sequence encodes CASSLDVWGELFF. The complete variable domain, with remaining parts taken from reference TRBV11-2 and TRBJ2-2, reads EAGVAQSPRYKIIEKRQSVAFWCNPISGHATLYWYQQILGQGPKLLIQFQNNGVVDDSQLPKDRFSAERLKGVDSTLKIQPAKLEDSAVYLCASSLDVWGELFFGEGSRLTVL.

The rearrangement joins TRBV24-1 to TRBJ2-1, with D unresolved. V was shortened by 4 bases and J by 2 bases, with 11 bases between the two germline ends. Germline V CDR1 and CDR2: KGHDR, SFDVKD. The CDR3 totals 15 residues. This CDR3 reads CATSDPSGAYNEQFF. CDR3 nucleotides: TGTGCCACCAGTGACCCGTCTGGGGCCTACAATGAGCAGTTCTTC.

The J gene is TRBJ2-3, the V gene TRBV2; no firm D call. The CDR3 extends over 14 amino acids. CDR1 and CDR2 from the germline V gene are SNHLY and FYNNEI. The germline V and J ends were trimmed by 2 bases and 4 bases, with 10 bases remaining between them. Here the CDR3 reads CASSEWFSSDTQYF. The CDR3 bases are TGTGCCAGCAGTGAATGGTTTTCTTCAGATACGCAGTATTTT.

The J gene is TRBJ1-2, the V gene TRBV11-2; perhaps TRBD1 as D (5 bases). Trimming took off 0 bases at V and 8 bases at J, with 10 bases between the two ends. This CDR3 has 13 residues. Germline-derived CDR1 and CDR2 are SGHAT and FQNNGV. Here the CDR3 reads CASSLDGGDGYTF. CDR3 coding DNA: TGTGCCAGCAGCTTAGATGGGGGAGACGGCTACACCTTC.

The CDR3 bases are TGTGCCAGCAGTCCTGGGACTCCGAACAATGAGCAGTTCTTC. This sequence encodes CASSPGTPNNEQFF. The rearrangement joins TRBV13 to TRBJ2-1; weak D call: TRBD2 (6 bases). The V end lost 6 bases, the J end lost 5 bases, and 14 bases lay between the germline ends. This CDR3 has 14 amino acids. Germline CDR1 reads PRHDT; CDR2 reads FYEKMQ (reference sequence).

A remark on this clonotype: At one end the junction does not follow the germline gene, possibly because of a read error. The chain is built from TRBV7-3 and TRBJ1-1, with a possible D match to TRBD1 (6 bases). There are 13 residues in the CDR3. Germline CDR1 reads SGHTA; CDR2 reads FQGTGA. In DNA form, the CDR3 reads TGTGCCACCAGCACAGGGCTGAACACTGAAGCTTTCTTT. Translating it yields CATSTGLNTEAFF.

This sequence joins TRBV6-6 and TRBJ2-3; D may correspond to TRBD1 or TRBD2 (5 bases each). The CDR3 is 16 residues long. With 6 bases removed from V and 5 bases from J, the gap between germline ends came to 21 bases. Looked up from germline, CDR1 is MNHNY and CDR2 is SVGAGI (reference sequence). CDR3 DNA sequence: TGTGCCAGCAGCCCCAACCCTAGGGGACGGAGAGATACGCAGTATTTT. Translating gives CASSPNPRGRRDTQYF.

The chain carries TRBV5-4 and TRBJ1-2; TRBD1 matches at 8 bases. The CDR3 has 14 amino acids. Germline V gene sequence: CDR1 SGHNT, CDR2 YYREEE (reference sequence). V lost 1 base, J lost 4 bases, and 3 bases stayed unmatched. In DNA form, the CDR3 reads TGTGCCAGCAGCTTGTCAGGACAGGGCTATGGCTACACCTTC. This sequence encodes CASSLSGQGYGYTF.

The table lists this clonotype with a count of one. The rearrangement joins TRBV5-6 to TRBJ2-7, with TRBD2 as a possible D gene (6 bases). V lost 2 bases to trimming and J lost 3 bases, with 12 bases between them. The CDR3 extends over 14 amino acids. Germline lookup yields CDR1 SGHDT and CDR2 YYEEEE. CDR3 coding DNA: TGTGCCAGCAGCTTTTTGGGGGGAATCTACGAGCAGTACTTC. Translating it yields CASSFLGGIYEQYF.

The rearrangement joins TRBV27 to TRBJ1-2; no clear D gene. V gave up 2 bases and J gave up 1 base, with 5 bases separating them. Per the germline V gene, CDR1 is MNHEY and CDR2 is SMNVEV (reference sequence). The CDR3 sequence is 13 residues long. CDR3 sequence reads: CASSLSRNYGYTF. CDR3 DNA sequence: TGTGCCAGCAGTTTAAGCCGTAACTATGGCTACACCTTC.

The rearrangement uses TRBV4-1 and TRBJ2-1; maybe TRBD2 (7 bases). Trimming cost V 4 bases and J 9 bases, with 31 bases left between them. CDR3 length: 19 amino acids. Germline CDR1 reads MGHRA; CDR2 reads YSYEKL. The CDR3 sequence is CASSPAGGSVSMRGGEQFF. The CDR3, as DNA: TGCGCCAGCAGCCCCGCAGGCGGTTCGGTATCCATGAGGGGGGGTGAGCAGTTCTTC.

The chain carries TRBV6-5 and TRBJ2-3, with D perhaps assigned TRBD1 or TRBD2 (5 bases each). The length of the CDR3 is 15 residues. From germline, CDR1 is MNHEY and CDR2 SVGAGI. V was pared by 3 bases and J by 0 bases, with 10 bases between. CDR3 residues: CASSYGDLSTDTQYF. CDR3 nucleotide sequence: TGTGCCAGCAGTTATGGGGACCTCAGCACAGATACGCAGTATTTT.

The J gene is TRBJ1-2, the V gene TRBV20-1; D is ambiguous. From germline, CDR1 is DFQATT and CDR2 SNEGSKA (reference sequence). Trimming removed 3 bases from V and 7 bases from J, with 12 bases in between. The CDR3 length is 12 residues. The DNA of the CDR3 is TGCAGTGCTAGGGAGGAGGGAGGTGGCTACACCTTC. Its protein is CSAREEGGGYTF.

The chain recombines TRBV7-9 with TRBJ1-1, with 7 bases lining up with TRBD1. The CDR3 is made up of 15 amino acids. The V gene end was trimmed by 4 bases and the J gene end by 1 base; junction bases not matched to a gene: 6. Germline-derived CDR1 and CDR2 are SEHNR and FQNEAQ (reference sequence). The CDR3 DNA reads TGTGCCAGCAGCTCAACCCGGACAGGGAACACTGAAGCTTTCTTT. It encodes CASSSTRTGNTEAFF.

The chain links TRBV12-3 or TRBV12-4 to TRBJ2-3, with D possibly matching TRBD1 (5 bases). V was clipped by 5 bases and J by 3 bases, with 12 bases between them. This CDR3 spans 14 amino acids. CDR3 region: CASSPGFYTDTQYF. DNA of the CDR3: TGTGCCAGCAGTCCAGGGTTTTATACAGATACGCAGTATTTT.

The chain couples TRBV13 to TRBJ2-1; maybe TRBD2 (6 bases). Germline V lookup: CDR1 PRHDT, CDR2 FYEKMQ (reference sequence). The CDR3 extends over 15 amino acids. Between the trimmed V and J ends, which lost 4 bases and 0 bases, there was a span of 10 bases. The CDR3 spells CASSSRGSSYNEQFF. The CDR3 DNA follows: TGTGCCAGCAGCTCCCGGGGGAGCTCCTACAATGAGCAGTTCTTC. Supplemented by reference TRBV13 and TRBJ2-1, the full variable domain reads AAGVIQSPRHLIKEKRETATLKCYPIPRHDTVYWYQQGPGQDPQFLISFYEKMQSDKGSIPDRFSAQQFSDYHSELNMSSLELGDSALYFCASSSRGSSYNEQFFGPGTRLTVL.

The chain has TRBV9 and TRBJ2-5, with 7 positions matching TRBD1. The CDR3 has 14 residues. Germline V CDR1 and CDR2: SGDLS, YYNGEE. Trimming cost V 1 base and J 4 bases; bases outside gene matches: 4. Here the CDR3 DNA reads TGTGCCAGCAGCGTATACAGGGGCGGAGAGACCCAGTACTTC. This gives the protein CASSVYRGGETQYF.

The chain recombines TRBV9 with TRBJ2-7; tentative D call: TRBD1 (6 bases). V was cut by 3 bases and J by 2 bases, with 15 bases left in between. The CDR3 is made up of 15 amino acids. CDR1 is SGDLS and CDR2 is YYNGEE in the germline V gene. DNA of the CDR3: TGTGCCAGCAGCGGTGGGACACCGGACCCCTACGAGCAGTACTTC. Translating it yields CASSGGTPDPYEQYF.

The rearrangement links TRBV9 to TRBJ2-2; a weak D match, TRBD1 (5 bases). V was trimmed by 0 bases and J by 6 bases, leaving 12 bases between them. The CDR3 runs to 15 residues. Germline V gene lookup returns CDR1 SGDLS and CDR2 YYNGEE. CDR3 in DNA: TGTGCCAGCAGCGTAGCCAGGGTCGGCGCCGGGGAGCTGTTTTTT. It encodes CASSVARVGAGELFF.